A single TCR beta chain is shown here with its context. Its antigen is unknown. This sample is part of a study of identical twins. Findings and caveats of the study: Reduced insertions were recorded for abundant cord blood beta clonotypes, with no such pattern in memory repertoires.

V shed 0 bases and J 1 base; nucleotides not matched to a gene: 4. CDR1 SGDLS and CDR2 YYNGEE come from the germline V gene. The CDR3 is 15 residues long. In TCRdb, the 5' RACE reads were re-called with MiXCR into one record per CDR3 protein. The data show about 690,000 distinct CDR3 sequences, around 21% seen once. The same specimen was also included in a second study, on T cells expressing NK-cell markers. That investigation notes: CD8+ T cells in a handful of donors included dominant NKG2C+ clonotypes at 1.0-7.0%. The CD3+CD56-NKG2C+ fraction of several donors was likewise dominated by these clonotypes.

The TCR was taken from a woman aged 18-29 years in good health. Sequenced: PBMCs. V gene TRBV9 combines with J gene TRBJ2-7, with 7 bases identical to TRBD1. CDR3 coding DNA: TGTGCCAGCAGCGTAGCCCTGGGACAGTCCTACGAGCAGTACTTC. Its protein is CASSVALGQSYEQYF. Variable domain in full (rest from reference TRBV9 and TRBJ2-7): DSGVTQTPKHLITATGQRVTLRCSPRSGDLSVYWYQQSLDQGLQFLIQYYNGEERAKGNILERFSAQQFPDLHSELNLSSLELGDSALYFCASSVALGQSYEQYFGPGTRLTVT.